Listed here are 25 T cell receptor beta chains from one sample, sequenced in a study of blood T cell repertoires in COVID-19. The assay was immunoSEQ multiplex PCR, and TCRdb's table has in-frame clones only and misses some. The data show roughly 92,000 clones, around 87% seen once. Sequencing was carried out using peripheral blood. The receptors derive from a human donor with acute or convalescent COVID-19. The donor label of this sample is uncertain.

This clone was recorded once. The CDR3 reads CASSYPRQGDTQYF. The DNA of the CDR3 is TGTGCCAGCAGTTACCCCCGACAGGGGGATACGCAGTATTTT. This rearrangement joins TRBV6-5 to TRBJ2-3, with 8 nucleotides matching TRBD1. The trim removed 2 bases at V and 6 bases at J, leaving 4 bases unmatched. Germline V gene lookup returns CDR1 MNHEY and CDR2 SVGAGI. This CDR3 has 14 residues.

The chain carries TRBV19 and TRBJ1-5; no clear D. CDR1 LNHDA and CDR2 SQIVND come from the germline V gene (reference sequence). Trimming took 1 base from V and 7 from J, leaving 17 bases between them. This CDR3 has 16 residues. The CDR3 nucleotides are TGTGCCAGTAGTATAGCCCCGACTCGTCCTGGGCAGCCCCAGCATTTT. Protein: CASSIAPTRPGQPQHF.

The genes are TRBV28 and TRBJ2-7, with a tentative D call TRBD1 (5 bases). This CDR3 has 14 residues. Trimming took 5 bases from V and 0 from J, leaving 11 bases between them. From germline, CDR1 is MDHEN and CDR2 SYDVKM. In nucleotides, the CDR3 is TGTGCCAGCAGTATTCCGGACACCTCCTACGAGCAGTACTTC. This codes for CASSIPDTSYEQYF.

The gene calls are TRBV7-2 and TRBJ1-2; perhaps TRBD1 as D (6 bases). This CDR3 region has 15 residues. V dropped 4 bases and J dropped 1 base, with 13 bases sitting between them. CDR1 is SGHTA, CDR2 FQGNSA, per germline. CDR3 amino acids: CASSSWTVLNYGYTF. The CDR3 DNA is TGTGCCAGCAGCTCGTGGACAGTGCTTAACTATGGCTACACCTTC.

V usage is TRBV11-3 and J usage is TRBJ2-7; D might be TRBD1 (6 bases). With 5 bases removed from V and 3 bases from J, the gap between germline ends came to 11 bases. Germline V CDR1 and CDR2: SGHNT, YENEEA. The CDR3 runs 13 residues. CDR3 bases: TGTGCCAGCAGCACCCGGACAGACTACGAGCAGTACTTC. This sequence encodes CASSTRTDYEQYF.

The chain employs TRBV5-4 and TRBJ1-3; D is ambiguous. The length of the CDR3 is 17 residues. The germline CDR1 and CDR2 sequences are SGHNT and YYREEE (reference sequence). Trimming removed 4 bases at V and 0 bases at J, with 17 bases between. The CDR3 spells CASSPAGASNSGNTIYF. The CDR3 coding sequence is TGTGCCAGCAGCCCAGCAGGTGCATCAAACTCTGGAAACACCATATATTTT.

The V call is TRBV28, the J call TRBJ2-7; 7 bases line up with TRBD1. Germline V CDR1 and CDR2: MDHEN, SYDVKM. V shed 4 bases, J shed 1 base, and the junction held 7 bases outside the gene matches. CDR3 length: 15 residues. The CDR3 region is CASSWLTGSSYEQYF. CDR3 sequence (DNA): TGTGCCAGCAGTTGGCTGACAGGGAGTTCCTACGAGCAGTACTTC.

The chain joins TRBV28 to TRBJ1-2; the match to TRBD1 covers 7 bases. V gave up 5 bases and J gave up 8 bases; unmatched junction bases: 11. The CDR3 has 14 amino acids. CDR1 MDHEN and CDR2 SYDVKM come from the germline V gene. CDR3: CASSLRAGTAGYTF. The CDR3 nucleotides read TGTGCCAGCAGTCTCCGCGCCGGGACAGCCGGCTACACCTTC.

The CDR3: CASSEGRSGEATQYF. The CDR3 DNA is TGCGCCAGCAGTGAGGGTAGGAGCGGGGAAGCTACGCAGTATTTT. The chain combines TRBV10-1 with TRBJ2-3, with TRBD2 matching 7 bases. Germline CDR1 is WNHNN and CDR2 is SYGVQD (reference sequence). This CDR3 is built from 15 residues. J gave up 8 bases and V 2 bases, and 10 bases lay outside the gene matches.

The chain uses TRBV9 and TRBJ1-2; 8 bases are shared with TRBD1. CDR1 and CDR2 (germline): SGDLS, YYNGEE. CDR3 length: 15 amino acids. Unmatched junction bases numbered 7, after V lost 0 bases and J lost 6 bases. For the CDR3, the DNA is TGTGCCAGCAGCGTAGACCCGGACAGGGAGAATGGCTACACCTTC. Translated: CASSVDPDRENGYTF.

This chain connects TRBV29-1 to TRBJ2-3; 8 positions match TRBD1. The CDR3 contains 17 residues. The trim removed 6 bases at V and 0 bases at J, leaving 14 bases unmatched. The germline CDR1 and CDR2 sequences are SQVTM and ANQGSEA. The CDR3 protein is CSVKVVWDRRSTDTQYF. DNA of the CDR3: TGCAGCGTGAAGGTAGTCTGGGACAGGAGAAGCACAGATACGCAGTATTTT.

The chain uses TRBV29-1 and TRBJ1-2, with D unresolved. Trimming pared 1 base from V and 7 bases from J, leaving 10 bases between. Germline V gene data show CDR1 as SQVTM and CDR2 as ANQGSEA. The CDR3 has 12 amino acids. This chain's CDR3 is CSVEVTDPGYTF. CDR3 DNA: TGCAGCGTTGAAGTTACAGACCCTGGCTACACCTTC.

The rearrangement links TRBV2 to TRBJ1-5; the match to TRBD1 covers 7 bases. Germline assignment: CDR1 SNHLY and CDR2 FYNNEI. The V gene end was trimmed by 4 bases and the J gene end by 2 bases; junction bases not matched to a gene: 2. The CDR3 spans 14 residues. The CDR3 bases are TGTGCCAGCAGTGGAGACAGGGGCAATCAGCCCCAGCATTTT. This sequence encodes CASSGDRGNQPQHF.

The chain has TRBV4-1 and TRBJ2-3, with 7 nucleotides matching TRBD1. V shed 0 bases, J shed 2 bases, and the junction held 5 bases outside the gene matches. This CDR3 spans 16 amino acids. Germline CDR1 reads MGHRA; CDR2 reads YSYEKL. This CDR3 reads CASSQDEGAYTDTQYF. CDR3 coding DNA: TGCGCCAGCAGCCAAGATGAGGGGGCTTACACAGATACGCAGTATTTT.

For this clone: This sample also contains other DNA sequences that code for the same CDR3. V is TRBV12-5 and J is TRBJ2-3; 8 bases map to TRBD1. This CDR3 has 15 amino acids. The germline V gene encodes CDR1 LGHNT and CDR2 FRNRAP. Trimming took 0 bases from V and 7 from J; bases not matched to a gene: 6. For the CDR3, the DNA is TGTGCTAGTGGTTTGGTACTAGCAGGGGGCAATACGCAGTATTTT. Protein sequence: CASGLVLAGGNTQYF.

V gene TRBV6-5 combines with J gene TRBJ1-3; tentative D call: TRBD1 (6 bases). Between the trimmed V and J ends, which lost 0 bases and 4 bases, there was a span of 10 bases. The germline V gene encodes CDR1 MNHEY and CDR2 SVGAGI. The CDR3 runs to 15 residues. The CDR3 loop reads CASSYSSGGGNTIYF. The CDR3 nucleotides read TGTGCCAGCAGTTACTCGTCGGGGGGCGGAAACACCATATATTTT.

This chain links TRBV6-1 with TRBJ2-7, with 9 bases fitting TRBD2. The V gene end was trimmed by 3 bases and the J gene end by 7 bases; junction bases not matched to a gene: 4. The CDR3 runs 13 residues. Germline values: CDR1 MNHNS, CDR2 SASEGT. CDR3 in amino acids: CASSEGTSPEQYF. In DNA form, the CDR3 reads TGTGCCAGCAGTGAGGGGACTAGCCCAGAGCAGTACTTC.

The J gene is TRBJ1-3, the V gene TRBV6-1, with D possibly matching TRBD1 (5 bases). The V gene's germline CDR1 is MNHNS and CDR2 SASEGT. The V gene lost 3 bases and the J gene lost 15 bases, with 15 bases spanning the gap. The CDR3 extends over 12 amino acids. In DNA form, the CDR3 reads TGTGCCAGCAGTGAGAAGTGGGGGGACGAATATTTT. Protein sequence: CASSEKWGDEYF.

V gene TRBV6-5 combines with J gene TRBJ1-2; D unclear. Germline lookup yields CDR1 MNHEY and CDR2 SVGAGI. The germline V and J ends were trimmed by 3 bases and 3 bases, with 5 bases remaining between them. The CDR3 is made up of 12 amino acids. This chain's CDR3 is CASSYADYGYTF. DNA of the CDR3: TGTGCCAGCAGTTATGCGGACTATGGCTACACCTTC.

Written as DNA, the CDR3 is TGTGCCAGCACTCAGACAGGGGACACTGAAGCTTTCTTT. It encodes CASTQTGDTEAFF. The chain recombines TRBV6-5 with TRBJ1-1; 8 nucleotides agree with TRBD1. V was pared by 7 bases and J by 3 bases, with 4 bases of the junction left unmatched. This CDR3 spans 13 amino acids. The germline V gene has CDR1 MNHEY and CDR2 SVGAGI.

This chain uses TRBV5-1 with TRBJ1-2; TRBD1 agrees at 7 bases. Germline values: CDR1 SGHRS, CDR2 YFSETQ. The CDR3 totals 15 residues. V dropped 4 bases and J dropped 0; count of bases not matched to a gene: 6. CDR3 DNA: TGCGCCAGCAGCCAGGGACAGCCTACTAACTATGGCTACACCTTC. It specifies CASSQGQPTNYGYTF. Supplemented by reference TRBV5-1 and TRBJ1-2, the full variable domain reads KAGVTQTPRYLIKTRGQQVTLSCSPISGHRSVSWYQQTPGQGLQFLFEYFSETQRNKGNFPGRFSGRQFSNSRSEMNVSTLELGDSALYLCASSQGQPTNYGYTFGSGTRLTVV.

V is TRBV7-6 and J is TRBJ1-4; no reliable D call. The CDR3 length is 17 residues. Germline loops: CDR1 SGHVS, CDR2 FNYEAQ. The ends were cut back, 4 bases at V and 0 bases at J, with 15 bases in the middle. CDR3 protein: CASSSTRSGPTNEKLFF. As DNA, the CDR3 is TGTGCCAGCAGCTCTACTAGGAGCGGGCCAACTAATGAAAAACTGTTTTTT.

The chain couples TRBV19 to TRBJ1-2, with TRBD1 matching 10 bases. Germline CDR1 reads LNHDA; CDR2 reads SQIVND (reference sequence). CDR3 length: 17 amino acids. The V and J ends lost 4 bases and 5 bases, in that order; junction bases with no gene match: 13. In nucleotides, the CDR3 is TGTGCCAGTAGTACAACCCTCCTCGGGACAGGGGATTATGGCTACACCTTC. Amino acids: CASSTTLLGTGDYGYTF.

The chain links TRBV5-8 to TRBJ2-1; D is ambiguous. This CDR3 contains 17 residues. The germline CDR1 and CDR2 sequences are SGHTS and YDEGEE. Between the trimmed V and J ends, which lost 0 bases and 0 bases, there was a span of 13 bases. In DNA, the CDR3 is TGTGCCAGCAGCTTGGCCATAGCCCCTGTCTCCTACAATGAGCAGTTCTTC. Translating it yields CASSLAIAPVSYNEQFF.

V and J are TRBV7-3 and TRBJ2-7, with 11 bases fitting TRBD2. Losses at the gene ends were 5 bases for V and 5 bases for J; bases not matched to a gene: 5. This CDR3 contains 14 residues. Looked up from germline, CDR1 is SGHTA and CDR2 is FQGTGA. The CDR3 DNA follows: TGTGCCAGCAGCGTAGCGGGGGGGCCGAACGAGCAGTACTTC. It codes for CASSVAGGPNEQYF.